This TCR beta chain derives from a study of blood T cell repertoires in COVID-19. This CDR3 comprises 14 residues. Germline CDR1 reads LNHDA; CDR2 reads SQIVND (reference sequence). V dropped 6 bases and J dropped 0 bases, with 11 bases sitting between them. Only in-frame clones appear in the TCRdb table, and some are missing; sequencing was by immunoSEQ multiplex PCR. The sample records about 160,000 clones, 90% to 95% being singletons. This chain links TRBV19 with TRBJ1-2, with a weak D call TRBD1 (6 bases). Sequenced material: peripheral blood. The sequence was obtained from a woman in her fifties or sixties with acute or convalescent COVID-19. The CDR3 loop is CASSPTGANYGYTF. The DNA for the CDR3 is TGTGCCAGTAGCCCGACAGGAGCTAACTATGGCTACACCTTC.